This TCR beta chain is drawn from a study of shared clonotypes between healthy human individuals. Profiling relied on immunoSEQ multiplex PCR, and the TCRdb table lists in-frame clones only, not all of them. Here the sample spans around 650,000 clones, approximately 96% being singletons. Germline V gene lookup returns CDR1 SEHNR and CDR2 FQNEAQ (reference sequence). V shed 0 bases and J shed 3 bases, with 3 bases lying between them. This CDR3 comprises 14 residues. The naive CD8 subset, CD45RO-negative cells positively selected for CCR7, excluded terminally differentiated effector memory CD45RA+ cells.

The V call is TRBV7-9, the J call TRBJ2-6; D uncertain. The TCR was taken from a woman younger than 45 in good health. Source material: naive CD8+ T cells sorted from blood. In DNA form, the CDR3 reads TGTGCCAGCAGCTTAGCGCTTGGGGCCAACGTCCTGACTTTC. Protein: CASSLALGANVLTF.